These 10 T cell receptor beta chains came from one sample sequenced in a study of blood T cells in healthy people across ages (dated by TCRdb to between 2015 and 2017). Library method: 5' RACE. This sample was sequenced with an Illumina HiSeq 2500. A second PCR of roughly 7 to 11 cycles was performed with a sample-barcoded 5' primer and a J-beta primer mix. The public reads were run again by TCRdb, first through fastp at Q25 and then through MiXCR, and only productive beta chains were kept. Rows with one shared CDR3 protein collapse into an entry with the most common genes and DNA. The table for this sample lists about 760,000 distinct CDR3 sequences; around 50% of them were counted only once. The leading ten clones occupy 20% to 30% of the sample. Sequencing was carried out using blood. Every receptor here comes from a middle-aged man in good health.

V and J are TRBV20-1 and TRBJ1-2; D is possibly TRBD1 (5 bases). The germline V gene encodes CDR1 DFQATT and CDR2 SNEGSKA (reference sequence). CDR3 size: 14 residues. The V end was cut by 3 bases, the J end by 5 bases, with 16 bases between. The chain's CDR3 is CSARSSRAEYGYTF. CDR3 sequence (DNA): TGCAGTGCTAGGTCATCCAGGGCGGAGTATGGCTACACCTTC.

The CDR3 region is CASRSGQGLDTQYF. CDR3 DNA: TGTGCCAGCAGGAGCGGACAGGGGTTGGATACGCAGTATTTT. The chain recombines TRBV7-9 with TRBJ2-3, with 9 bases fitting TRBD1. The CDR3 has 14 amino acids. Trimming cost V 6 bases and J 6 bases; bases outside gene matches: 7. Germline CDR1 is SEHNR and CDR2 is FQNEAQ (reference sequence). Based on the CDR3 plus reference TRBV7-9 and TRBJ2-3, the full variable domain is DTGVSQNPRHKITKRGQNVTFRCDPISEHNRLYWYRQTLGQGPEFLTYFQNEAQLEKSRLLSDRFSAERPKGSFSTLEIQRTEQGDSAMYLCASRSGQGLDTQYFGPGTRLTVL.

The chain uses TRBV7-9 and TRBJ1-2; D may be TRBD1 (5 bases). The CDR3 loop spans 14 amino acids. V dropped 0 bases and J dropped 6 bases, with 11 bases sitting between them. Looked up from germline, CDR1 is SEHNR and CDR2 is FQNEAQ (reference sequence). As DNA, the CDR3 is TGTGCCAGCAGCTTAGCGAACCCGACAGATGGCTACACCTTC. Translating it yields CASSLANPTDGYTF.

This chain joins TRBV12-3 or TRBV12-4 and TRBJ2-2, with D possibly matching TRBD2 (6 bases). The CDR3 is 15 residues long. The V and J ends lost 2 bases and 3 bases respectively, with 10 bases between them. CDR3 loop: CASSLSLAYTGELFF. In DNA form, the CDR3 reads TGTGCCAGCAGTTTAAGTCTAGCGTACACCGGGGAGCTGTTTTTT.

V and J are TRBV6-2 or TRBV6-3 and TRBJ2-7; possibly TRBD2 for D (5 bases). The length of the CDR3 is 12 residues. Trimming shortened V by 11 bases and J by 3 bases, and 14 bases separated the two germline ends. Germline V gene data show CDR1 as MNHEY and CDR2 as SVGEGT. The CDR3 is CAGGLNYYEQYF. The CDR3 DNA reads as TGTGCCGGCGGACTTAACTACTACGAGCAGTACTTC.

This clonotype was counted only a few times. V and J are TRBV9 and TRBJ1-2, with a tentative D call TRBD1 (6 bases). Per the germline V gene, CDR1 is SGDLS and CDR2 is YYNGEE. V was shortened by 4 bases and J by 4 bases, with 17 bases between the two germline ends. CDR3 length equals 15 residues. CDR3 region: CASSPTTDSSYGYTF. The CDR3 DNA reads as TGTGCCAGCAGCCCAACCACGGACAGCTCCTATGGCTACACCTTC.

V and J are TRBV28 and TRBJ2-4; perhaps TRBD1 as D (5 bases). The J call is uncertain, as TRBJ2-7 better fits the DNA end. Germline V gene data show CDR1 as MDHEN and CDR2 as SYDVKM. This CDR3 comprises 14 residues. As DNA, the CDR3 is TGTGCCAGCAGTGTAAGTGCCAGGGCCTACGAGCAGTACTTC. It specifies CASSVSARAYEQYF.

The chain carries TRBV7-2 and TRBJ1-6, with TRBD1 matching over 8 bases. The germline V gene encodes CDR1 SGHTA and CDR2 FQGNSA. CDR3 length: 15 residues. Unmatched junction bases numbered 4, after V lost 3 bases and J lost 6 bases. CDR3 DNA sequence: TGTGCCAGCAGCTTCAGACAGGGGAGTAATTCACCCCTCCACTTT. Amino acids: CASSFRQGSNSPLHF.

J is TRBJ2-7 and V is TRBV5-6; 11 nucleotides line up with TRBD2. This CDR3 has 16 amino acids. Per the germline V gene, CDR1 is SGHDT and CDR2 is YYEEEE. Germline trimming cut 3 bases from V and 4 bases from J; bases unmatched to any gene: 9. DNA for the CDR3: TGTGCCAGCAGCTCACCGTACGGGACTAGCGGATACGAGCAGTACTTC. Residues: CASSSPYGTSGYEQYF.

This clonotype occurred a few times. The chain combines TRBV6-5 with TRBJ2-5, with D possibly being TRBD1 or TRBD2 (5 bases each). The CDR3 is 15 amino acids. V was clipped by 1 base and J by 2 bases, with 11 bases between them. CDR1 is MNHEY and CDR2 is SVGAGI in the germline V gene. The CDR3 protein is CASSYFWDPQETQYF. In DNA, the CDR3 is TGTGCCAGCAGTTACTTCTGGGACCCTCAAGAGACCCAGTACTTC.